One TCR beta chain is described in this entry. No cognate antigen has been identified for it. No base quality information exists; no much larger clone differs at one position. The CDR3 regions of human TCRbeta chains were analyzed by immunosequencing. The study's processing was this. TCRs in the repertoires were compared against a reference library of SARS-CoV-2-specific TCRs that had been generated with the MIRA antigen-specificity platform. Breadth was defined as the fraction of unique TCRs that were SARS-CoV-2-associated. Depth was defined as the fraction of total T cells that were SARS-CoV-2-associated. Using the MIRA data, each spike-specific TCR was mapped to the spike region that the TCR reacts to and placed in a CD4 or CD8 class. Log10-transformed breadth and depth values were compared by one-way ANOVA with Sidak's multiple comparisons tests. As stored in TCRdb, this immuneACCESS dataset retains in-frame rearrangements with V and J assigned. A fraction of the clones does not appear; measured against another copy, unresolved V genes explain less than half of the discrepancy, and the remainder lacks a known reason. V and J calls and clone size are those listed in that table; D and trimming were worked out from the DNA. In this sample the table shows fewer than 130,000 clones, roughly 90% of which occur a single time. Approximately 1.1% of the sample rests with the top ten.

The time point label for this specimen denotes: baseline before first vaccination. Samples from vaccinated people were obtained from the UK trials COV001 and COV002, which included a single-blind randomized controlled phase 2/3 trial of AZD1222 (ChAdOx1 nCoV-19) in healthy adults. For TCRbeta chain sequencing, PBMC samples from trial participants were taken at day 0 and at day 28 after the second dose. This entry comes from a study of T cell responses to AZD1222 COVID-19 vaccine (dated by TCRdb to the early 2020s). Looking at the study overall: AZD1222 recipients with second doses at about 4 weeks or about 12 weeks were pooled, because spike-specific TCR depth and breadth did not differ between schedules. A total of 233 trial participants underwent TCR sequencing, of whom more than 200 had received two doses of AZD1222 and about 25 had received two doses of the MenACWY control vaccine. Enrollment into the trials was organized by age into subgroups of 18-55, 56-69 and 70-plus years, and those subgroups contained around 150, 28 and 57 TCR-sequenced participants, respectively.

V is cut by 2 bases and J by 3 bases, and the space between the germline ends is 10 bases. CDR3 length: 14 amino acids, cysteine to phenylalanine. Kept here is only the CDR3 DNA, which spans 42 bases and is read in frame from base 1. From a lookup of the germline V gene (reference sequence), CDR1 and CDR2 are SEHNR and FQNEAQ. What the study reported, not specific to this receptor: Only six AZD1222 recipients were SARS-CoV-2 seropositive at baseline, limiting conclusions about previously exposed vaccinees. Nearly half of unique spike-specific TCRs reportedly recognized epitopes outside regions mutated in the B.1.351 and B.1.1.7 variants. Participants were mostly white British, with more females than males. The authors suggested clonal diversity may have been underestimated. The 56-69-year group was small, and its depth increase did not reach significance, likely because of low power. The vaccine-associated CD4 TCRs covered the entire spike protein, and the dominant responses fell in regions 160-218 and 743-854. After two AZD1222 doses, spike-specific TCR breadth and depth were significantly higher than at day 0 and than in MenACWY recipients. Because no day 14 peak-response samples were available, the repertoires could be characterized only after the peak T cell response.

This sequence uses TRBV7-9 and TRBJ1-1; perhaps TRBD1 is the D gene, with 5 bases matching. The clonotype was recovered from an adult in good health. The source was peripheral blood, collected on day 0 of AZD1222 vaccination. The DNA reads TGTGCCAGCAGCTTAAGAGGGGCGGACACTGAAGCTTTCTTT. Its protein is CASSLRGADTEAFF.